The next 13 T cell receptor beta chains were all read from a single sample in a study of blood T cell dynamics during melanoma immunotherapy. Study-wide results and caveats: Cell-free DNA CDR3 sequences most resembled the immune-effector CD8+ subset, which was also most clonal.

Only in-frame clones appear in the TCRdb table, and some are missing; sequencing was by immunoSEQ multiplex PCR. Here the sample spans 1,000 or so clones, 60% to 80% being singletons. These receptors lack a known antigen. This sample's time point: week 3, after first cycle of checkpoint inhibitor. TIE cells were CD3+ CD4- CD8+ CD45RA- CD45RO-high CD27- CCR7- memory T cells. The starting material was CD8+ T cells from blood, obtained from a patient treated with checkpoint blockade. The receptors stem from a human donor with melanoma.

This clone was found a few times. The rearrangement joins TRBV28 to TRBJ1-5; 7 nucleotides agree with TRBD1. The CDR3 spans 14 residues. The germline V gene has CDR1 MDHEN and CDR2 SYDVKM. The V and J ends lost 5 bases and 6 bases, in that order; junction bases with no gene match: 7. CDR3 DNA: TGTGCCAGCAGTCCGTCGACAGGGATTCAGCCCCAGCATTTT. Amino acid sequence: CASSPSTGIQPQHF.

The chain links TRBV15 to TRBJ2-1; 8 bases are shared with TRBD1. This CDR3 contains 15 residues. The germline CDR1 and CDR2 sequences are LNHNV and YYDKDF (reference sequence). J was trimmed by 6 bases and V by 0 bases; bases with no gene match: 4. The CDR3 is CATSRDSTGGNEQFF. The CDR3 coding sequence is TGTGCCACCAGCAGAGATTCAACAGGGGGCAATGAGCAGTTCTTC.

The chain couples TRBV25-1 to TRBJ2-5; tentative D call: TRBD2 (5 bases). The last part of the DNA fits TRBJ2-7 better; the J call may be wrong. The CDR3 covers 14 residues. Germline V gives CDR1 MGHDK, CDR2 SYGVNS. The CDR3, as DNA: TGTGCCAGCAGTGTACGAGGGAGATACGACGAGCAGTACTTC. This encodes CASSVRGRYDEQYF.

This clone was detected a few times. The rearrangement links TRBV11-2 to TRBJ1-1; 9 nucleotides match TRBD1. The V gene's germline CDR1 is SGHAT and CDR2 FQNNGV. Trimming cost V 0 bases and J 5 bases; bases outside gene matches: 10. The CDR3 spans 17 residues. The DNA of the CDR3 is TGTGCCAGCAGCTTAGATCTTCTGGGACAGGGTGGAACTGAAGCTTTCTTT. This encodes CASSLDLLGQGGTEAFF.

This chain links TRBV11-1 with TRBJ2-7, with 14 bases lining up with TRBD2. Germline CDR1 SGHAT, CDR2 FQDESV (reference sequence). The CDR3 length is 18 residues. With 5 bases clipped from V and 3 bases from J, the junction kept 12 bases outside the gene matches. In DNA, the CDR3 is TGTGCCAGCAGCCCGGCGGGGACTAGCGGGAGATTAGGCTACGAGCAGTACTTC. It translates to CASSPAGTSGRLGYEQYF.

The V call is TRBV15, the J call TRBJ2-5; perhaps TRBD1 as D (6 bases). The length of the CDR3 is 15 residues. Trimming took 7 bases from V and 4 from J, leaving 19 bases between them. Germline lookup yields CDR1 LNHNV and CDR2 YYDKDF (reference sequence). CDR3 sequence reads: CATTPRRDNRETQYF. The DNA of the CDR3 is TGTGCCACCACTCCGCGCCGGGACAATCGAGAGACCCAGTACTTC.

The chain uses TRBV11-3 and TRBJ2-7; a weak D match, TRBD2 (5 bases). CDR1 is SGHNT and CDR2 is YENEEA in the germline V gene. V was clipped by 5 bases and J by 0 bases, with 11 bases between them. The CDR3 has 14 residues. CDR3 region: CASSPEDASYEQYF. The CDR3 DNA sequence: TGTGCCAGCAGCCCGGAGGATGCCTCCTACGAGCAGTACTTC.

The chain recombines TRBV27 with TRBJ2-1, with D tentatively TRBD1 (5 bases). Trimming stripped 4 bases from V and 14 bases from J, with 15 bases between. The CDR3 has 12 amino acids. Germline V gene lookup returns CDR1 MNHEY and CDR2 SMNVEV (reference sequence). CDR3 amino acids: CASSSGLGREFF. In DNA form, the CDR3 reads TGTGCCAGCAGTTCAGGGTTAGGCCGAGAGTTCTTC.

This chain joins TRBV11-2 and TRBJ2-1; 7 positions agree with TRBD2. The CDR3 is 16 residues long. Germline V gene sequence: CDR1 SGHAT, CDR2 FQNNGV. J gave up 0 bases and V 5 bases, and 7 bases lay outside the gene matches. DNA of the CDR3: TGTGCCAGCAGCCACCCGGGACTAAGCTCCTACAATGAGCAGTTCTTC. Its translation is CASSHPGLSSYNEQFF.

This clone has more than one count but fewer than ten. The chain uses TRBV6-5 and TRBJ1-5; D not certain. Trimming left V 7 bases short and J 2 bases short, with 9 bases between. This CDR3 has 13 amino acids. Per the germline V gene, CDR1 is MNHEY and CDR2 is SVGAGI. DNA of the CDR3: TGTGCCAGCACCTTCAATGGCAATCAGCCCCAGCATTTT. It yields the protein CASTFNGNQPQHF.

This clone was observed a single time. The chain links TRBV15 to TRBJ2-1, with D uncertain. Deletions cut 4 bases from V and 0 bases from J, with 10 bases between. Germline CDR1 is LNHNV and CDR2 is YYDKDF (reference sequence). There are 15 residues in the CDR3. The chain's CDR3 is CATSTIADSYNEQFF. CDR3 DNA: TGTGCCACCAGCACGATTGCGGACTCCTACAATGAGCAGTTCTTC.

This chain uses TRBV19 with TRBJ2-7; TRBD2 matches at 10 bases. CDR1 is LNHDA and CDR2 is SQIVND in the germline V gene (reference sequence). This CDR3 region has 15 residues. V was pared by 0 bases and J by 4 bases, with 3 bases of the junction left unmatched. The CDR3 loop is CASSIDGGLAYEQYF. The CDR3 nucleotides read TGTGCCAGTAGTATAGATGGGGGACTAGCGTACGAGCAGTACTTC.

The chain employs TRBV19 and TRBJ2-1, with 7 bases fitting TRBD1. The CDR3 runs 14 residues. V shed 3 bases and J 6 bases; nucleotides not matched to a gene: 5. Germline V gives CDR1 LNHDA, CDR2 SQIVND (reference sequence). The CDR3: CASSMTGLFNEQFF. The CDR3, as DNA: TGTGCCAGTAGTATGACAGGGTTGTTCAATGAGCAGTTCTTC.